Presented here are 14 T cell receptor beta chains from one specimen sequenced in a study of cytomegalovirus exposure and HLA in healthy donors. The PCR employed 60 Vbeta primers together with 13 Jbeta primers. The repertoire was sequenced with immunoSEQ multiplex PCR; TCRdb's copy has only in-frame clones and lacks some. The data contain about 110,000 clones, less than 70% of them singletons. Sequencing was done on a sample of PBMCs. The receptors originated from a woman aged 70-85 years in good health and CMV-seropositive.

The chain couples TRBV6-5 to TRBJ2-5; no firm D call. This CDR3 is built from 15 residues. The V and J ends lost 0 bases and 4 bases respectively, with 12 bases between them. Germline V gene sequence: CDR1 MNHEY, CDR2 SVGAGI. The CDR3 here is CASSYSRRSTETQYF. The CDR3 coding sequence is TGTGCCAGCAGTTACTCGAGAAGAAGCACAGAGACCCAGTACTTC.

CDR3 nucleotides: TGTGCCAGCTCACTATCCGGGACAGGGGACACCGGGGAGCTGTTTTTT. As protein: CASSLSGTGDTGELFF. The rearrangement links TRBV18 to TRBJ2-2; 10 nucleotides match TRBD1. The junction had 5 bases not matched to a gene; V was cut back by 4 bases and J by 3 bases. Germline CDR1 KGHSH, CDR2 LQKENI. The CDR3 extends over 16 amino acids.

The chain joins TRBV7-8 to TRBJ1-2, with D possibly being TRBD1 (5 bases). Germline V CDR1 and CDR2: SGHVS, FQNEAQ. The CDR3 consists of 12 residues. Trimming took 5 bases from V and 8 from J, leaving 12 bases between them. CDR3 amino acids: CASSMGLGGYTF. CDR3 DNA sequence: TGTGCCAGCAGCATGGGACTTGGGGGCTACACCTTC. The whole variable domain, filled in from reference TRBV7-8 and TRBJ1-2, reads GAGVSQSPRYKVAKRGQDVALRCDPISGHVSLFWYQQALGQGPEFLTYFQNEAQLDKSGLPSDRFFAERPEGSVSTLKIQRTQQEDSAVYLCASSMGLGGYTFGSGTRLTVV.

The genes are TRBV10-1 and TRBJ2-1, with 8 positions matching TRBD2. Trimming cost V 0 bases and J 3 bases; bases outside gene matches: 7. There are 17 residues in the CDR3. CDR1 and CDR2 from the germline V gene are WNHNN and SYGVQD (reference sequence). CDR3 in amino acids: CASSESQAGADYNEQFF. The CDR3 DNA reads TGCGCCAGCAGTGAGTCTCAAGCGGGGGCGGACTACAATGAGCAGTTCTTC.

This chain connects TRBV4-2 to TRBJ1-2; 7 bases line up with TRBD1. The CDR3 covers 13 residues. J was trimmed by 4 bases and V by 4 bases; bases with no gene match: 3. Germline CDR1 LGHNA, CDR2 YNFKEQ. The CDR3 DNA follows: TGTGCCAGCAGCCCCGGACAGGTCTATGGCTACACCTTC. Protein sequence: CASSPGQVYGYTF.

The chain joins TRBV6-5 to TRBJ1-1; D not certain. The V end was cut by 6 bases, the J end by 0 bases, with 5 bases between. CDR1 is MNHEY, CDR2 SVGAGI, per germline. The CDR3 covers 12 residues. The CDR3 sequence: CASRSVNTEAFF. CDR3 bases: TGTGCCAGCAGATCCGTGAACACTGAAGCTTTCTTT.

This clone has only one observation. The V and J genes are TRBV18 and TRBJ2-7; 7 bases align to TRBD1. The J segment lost 5 bases and the V segment lost 8 bases, leaving 15 bases of the junction unmatched. This CDR3 region has 15 residues. Germline CDR1 reads KGHSH; CDR2 reads LQKENI. The CDR3 loop reads CASRRQGLELNEQYF. DNA for the CDR3: TGTGCCAGCCGGCGACAGGGTCTCGAACTCAACGAGCAGTACTTC. Complete variable domain (other parts from reference TRBV18 and TRBJ2-7): NAGVMQNPRHLVRRRGQEARLRCSPMKGHSHVYWYRQLPEEGLKFMVYLQKENIIDESGMPKERFSAEFPKEGPSILRIQQVVRGDSAAYFCASRRQGLELNEQYFGPGTRLTVT.

This sequence joins TRBV29-1 and TRBJ2-2; 7 bases are a match to TRBD1. The CDR3 extends over 15 amino acids. The germline gives CDR1 SQVTM, CDR2 ANQGSEA. Losses at the gene ends were 6 bases for V and 0 bases for J; bases not matched to a gene: 7. The CDR3 region is CSVGAGTANTGELFF. The CDR3 DNA follows: TGCAGCGTGGGGGCCGGGACAGCGAACACCGGGGAGCTGTTTTTT.

The chain joins TRBV19 to TRBJ1-5, with 10 positions matching TRBD1. The V segment lost 9 bases and the J segment 3 bases; nucleotides outside the gene matches: 5. The CDR3 covers 14 residues. Germline values: CDR1 LNHDA, CDR2 SQIVND (reference sequence). CDR3 nucleotides: TGTGCCAGCGCGACAGGGGGCAACAATCAGCCCCAGCATTTT. Amino acid sequence: CASATGGNNQPQHF. The whole variable domain, filled in from reference TRBV19 and TRBJ1-5, reads DGGITQSPKYLFRKEGQNVTLSCEQNLNHDAMYWYRQDPGQGLRLIYYSQIVNDFQKGDIAEGYSVSREKKESFPLTVTSAQKNPTAFYLCASATGGNNQPQHFGDGTRLSIL.

This chain links TRBV6-5 with TRBJ2-7, with D possibly TRBD2 on 7 matching bases. Germline lookup yields CDR1 MNHEY and CDR2 SVGAGI. Trimming stripped 2 bases from V and 1 base from J, with 12 bases between. The CDR3 totals 15 residues. CDR3: CASSYTGGLSYEQYF. The CDR3 DNA reads TGTGCCAGCAGTTACACGGGGGGCTTGTCCTACGAGCAGTACTTC.

The chain uses TRBV7-8 and TRBJ2-3; no firm D call. This CDR3 spans 14 amino acids. Trimming stripped 8 bases from V and 0 bases from J, with 12 bases between. The germline V gene encodes CDR1 SGHVS and CDR2 FQNEAQ. The CDR3 region is CASCPPLSTDTQYF. The DNA for the CDR3 is TGTGCCAGCTGTCCCCCGTTGAGCACAGATACGCAGTATTTT.

The gene calls are TRBV7-2 and TRBJ1-2; D is perhaps TRBD1 (5 bases). Deletions cut 5 bases from V and 5 bases from J, with 18 bases between. The length of the CDR3 is 15 residues. Germline V CDR1 and CDR2: SGHTA, FQGNSA. Here the CDR3 reads CASSPKLDTAYGYTF. CDR3 DNA: TGTGCCAGCAGCCCAAAACTGGACACAGCGTATGGCTACACCTTC. The variable domain in full, with the rest retrieved from reference TRBV7-2 and TRBJ1-2, is GAGVSQSPSNKVTEKGKDVELRCDPISGHTALYWYRQSLGQGLEFLIYFQGNSAPDKSGLPSDRFSAERTGGSVSTLTIQRTQQEDSAVYLCASSPKLDTAYGYTFGSGTRLTVV.

This clone has just a few counts. The chain is built from TRBV29-1 and TRBJ2-1; 8 positions agree with TRBD2. The CDR3 is 14 amino acids. Looked up from germline, CDR1 is SQVTM and CDR2 is ANQGSEA. The junction had 3 bases not matched to a gene; V was cut back by 0 bases and J by 5 bases. The CDR3 bases are TGCAGCGTTGAAGATTCGACTAGCGACAATGAGCAGTTCTTC. The encoded protein is CSVEDSTSDNEQFF.

The chain is built from TRBV9 and TRBJ2-7, with D tentatively TRBD1 (7 bases). The CDR3 has 16 residues. V gave up 0 bases and J gave up 2 bases, with 15 bases separating them. Germline V gene lookup returns CDR1 SGDLS and CDR2 YYNGEE. Here the CDR3 DNA reads TGTGCCAGCAGCGTAGATGGGAGCAGGGGGGCCTACGAGCAGTACTTC. Encoded protein: CASSVDGSRGAYEQYF.